The sequence of this TCR beta chain was determined in a study of regulatory T cells in long-lasting Graves disease. Points from the study as a whole: Because few samples were included, accuracy may have been lower.

The germline V and J ends were trimmed by 4 bases and 5 bases, with 6 bases remaining between them. The CDR3 loop spans 11 amino acids. The germline gives CDR1 LGHDT, CDR2 YNNKEL (reference sequence). This clonotype came up many times. The antigen is not known. The time point: persistent/refractory GD, antithyroid drugs over 5 years with positive TRAb. Extracted PBMC RNA gave rise to the TCR library. Relying on iRepertoire HTBI primers and Arm-PCR of CDR3 regions, the team built TCR beta libraries. TCRdb passed the multiplex PCR reads through MiXCR, listing each CDR3 protein once. This table holds a few hundred thousand distinct CDR3 sequences, around a fifth found once.

The V gene is TRBV3-1, the J gene TRBJ2-7, with no clear D. This TCR was sampled from a female donor with Graves disease. The sample here was peripheral blood mononuclear cells (PBMCs), taken when the disease was refractory, from a patient treated with antithyroid drugs. This CDR3 is CASSRGHEQYF. The CDR3 region has the DNA TGTGCCAGCAGCCGAGGACACGAGCAGTACTTC.